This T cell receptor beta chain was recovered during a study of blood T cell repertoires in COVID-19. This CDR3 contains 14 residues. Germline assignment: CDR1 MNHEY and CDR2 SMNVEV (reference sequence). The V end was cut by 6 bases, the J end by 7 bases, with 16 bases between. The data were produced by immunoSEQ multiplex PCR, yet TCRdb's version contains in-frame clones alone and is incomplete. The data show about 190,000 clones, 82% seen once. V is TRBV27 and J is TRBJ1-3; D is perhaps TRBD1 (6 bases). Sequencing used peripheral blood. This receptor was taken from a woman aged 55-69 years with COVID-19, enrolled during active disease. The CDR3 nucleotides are TGTGCCAGCAGCCCTGGGGGCCGCAAGAACACCATATATTTT. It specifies CASSPGGRKNTIYF.